The clone carrying this T cell receptor beta chain was recorded at least ten times. The record originates from a study of T cells in Graves' hyperthyroidism and ophthalmopathy. The J segment lost 7 bases and the V segment lost 4 bases, leaving 8 bases of the junction unmatched. This CDR3 has 14 amino acids. The germline CDR1 and CDR2 sequences are SGHTS and YDEGEE. There were TCR beta CDR3 regions amplified from RNA transcripts. Primed by the HTBI set, a first-round RT-PCR was run on the TCR CDR3. One entry per CDR3 protein results from TCRdb running MiXCR on the multiplex PCR reads. The sample contains about 320,000 distinct CDR3 sequences, 16% of which appear only once. Hyperthyroidism was newly diagnosed in patients aged 18 to 65 (duration under 2 months).

The rearrangement joins TRBV5-8 to TRBJ2-4; 7 bases agree with TRBD1. The clonotype comes from a man under 40 with Graves' hyperthyroidism. Sequenced material: blood. This CDR3 is CASSDQGVTNIQYF. The CDR3 DNA reads as TGTGCCAGCAGCGACCAGGGGGTGACGAACATTCAGTACTTC. Supplemented by reference TRBV5-8 and TRBJ2-4, the full variable domain reads EAGVTQSPTHLIKTRGQQATLRCSPISGHTSVYWYQQALGLGLQFLLWYDEGEERNRGNFPPRFSGRQFPNYSSELNVNALELEDSALYLCASSDQGVTNIQYFGAGTRLSVL.